A selection of T cell receptor beta chains follows, all from one sample in a study of blood T cell repertoires in COVID-19. Profiled with immunoSEQ multiplex PCR; TCRdb holds only in-frame clones, not every one. The sample carries under 100,000 clones, about 84% recorded once. Sequenced material: peripheral blood. All receptors come from a man older than 75 with active or convalescent COVID-19. Each CDR3 is given with its conserved first and last residue. D genes are given only for firm matches. The size of a clone is reported for some rows only, either as once, few or many, or as a class for expanded clones.

j_call: TRBJ1-2; d_call: -; v_call: TRBV25-1; clone_size: -; cdr3_aa: CASRTGAYGYTF; cdr3_nt: TGTGCCAGCAGGACAGGAGCCTATGGCTACACCTTC
j_call: TRBJ2-3; d_call: TRBD2; v_call: TRBV7-2; clone_size: -; cdr3_aa: CASSRLAGPTDTQYF; cdr3_nt: TGTGCCAGCAGTCGACTAGCGGGGCCCACAGATACGCAGTATTTT
j_call: TRBJ2-7; d_call: -; v_call: TRBV7-2; clone_size: -; cdr3_aa: CASSSHSYEQYF; cdr3_nt: TGTGCCAGCAGCTCGCACTCTTACGAGCAGTACTTC
j_call: TRBJ1-6; d_call: TRBD1; v_call: TRBV11-2; clone_size: few; cdr3_aa: CASSSGQGWDSPLHF; cdr3_nt: TGTGCCAGCAGCTCGGGACAGGGTTGGGATTCACCCCTCCACTTT
j_call: TRBJ1-4; d_call: -; v_call: TRBV19; clone_size: -; cdr3_aa: CASSNNDREKLFF; cdr3_nt: TGTGCCAGTAGTAACAACGACAGAGAAAAACTGTTTTTT
j_call: TRBJ1-2; d_call: TRBD1; v_call: TRBV6-5; clone_size: -; cdr3_aa: CASSQRTGGNYGYTF; cdr3_nt: TGTGCCAGCAGCCAACGGACAGGGGGTAACTATGGCTACACCTTC
j_call: TRBJ1-1; d_call: -; v_call: TRBV15; clone_size: -; cdr3_aa: CATTQGEYNEAFF; cdr3_nt: TGTGCCACCACACAGGGTGAATATAATGAAGCTTTCTTT
j_call: TRBJ2-5; d_call: -; v_call: TRBV12-1; clone_size: -; cdr3_aa: CASSSHDRLVEETQYF; cdr3_nt: TGTGCCAGCAGCTCACACGACAGGCTTGTTGAAGAGACCCAGTACTTC
j_call: TRBJ1-4; d_call: -; v_call: TRBV21-1; clone_size: few; cdr3_aa: CASSRIIRATRDCEKLFF; cdr3_nt: TGTGCCAGCAGCAGGATCATCCGGGCCACCAGGGATTGTGAAAAACTGTTTTTT
j_call: TRBJ2-7; d_call: -; v_call: TRBV20-1; clone_size: -; cdr3_aa: CSASLNRPSYEQYF; cdr3_nt: TGCAGTGCTAGTCTTAACAGGCCCTCCTACGAGCAGTACTTC
j_call: TRBJ1-3; d_call: TRBD1; v_call: TRBV5-1; clone_size: -; cdr3_aa: CASSLAGAGTVGNTIYF; cdr3_nt: TGCGCCAGCAGCTTGGCCGGTGCCGGGACAGTTGGAAACACCATATATTTT
j_call: TRBJ2-7; d_call: TRBD1; v_call: TRBV29-1; clone_size: -; cdr3_aa: CSVQTGVGEQYF; cdr3_nt: TGCAGCGTGCAGACAGGGGTGGGCGAGCAGTACTTC
j_call: TRBJ2-5; d_call: -; v_call: TRBV7-9; clone_size: -; cdr3_aa: CASSLGGPSQETQYF; cdr3_nt: TGTGCCAGCAGCTTGGGGGGTCCCTCCCAAGAGACCCAGTACTTC
j_call: TRBJ1-1; d_call: -; v_call: TRBV30; clone_size: -; cdr3_aa: CAWRGVKGRDTEAFF; cdr3_nt: TGTGCCTGGAGAGGGGTCAAGGGGAGGGACACTGAAGCTTTCTTT